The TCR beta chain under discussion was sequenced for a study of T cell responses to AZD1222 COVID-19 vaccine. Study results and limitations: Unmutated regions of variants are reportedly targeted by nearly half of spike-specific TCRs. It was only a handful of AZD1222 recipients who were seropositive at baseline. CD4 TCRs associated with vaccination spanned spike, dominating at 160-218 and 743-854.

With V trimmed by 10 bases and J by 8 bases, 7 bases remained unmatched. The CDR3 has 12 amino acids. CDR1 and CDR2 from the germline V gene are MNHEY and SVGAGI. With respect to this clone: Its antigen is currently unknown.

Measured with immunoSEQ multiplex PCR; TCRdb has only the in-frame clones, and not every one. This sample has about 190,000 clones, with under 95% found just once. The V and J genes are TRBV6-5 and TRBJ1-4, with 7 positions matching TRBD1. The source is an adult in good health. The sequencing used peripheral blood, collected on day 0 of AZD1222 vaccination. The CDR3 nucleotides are TGTGCCACCCAGGGGGACGGAGAAAAACTGTTTTTT. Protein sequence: CATQGDGEKLFF.